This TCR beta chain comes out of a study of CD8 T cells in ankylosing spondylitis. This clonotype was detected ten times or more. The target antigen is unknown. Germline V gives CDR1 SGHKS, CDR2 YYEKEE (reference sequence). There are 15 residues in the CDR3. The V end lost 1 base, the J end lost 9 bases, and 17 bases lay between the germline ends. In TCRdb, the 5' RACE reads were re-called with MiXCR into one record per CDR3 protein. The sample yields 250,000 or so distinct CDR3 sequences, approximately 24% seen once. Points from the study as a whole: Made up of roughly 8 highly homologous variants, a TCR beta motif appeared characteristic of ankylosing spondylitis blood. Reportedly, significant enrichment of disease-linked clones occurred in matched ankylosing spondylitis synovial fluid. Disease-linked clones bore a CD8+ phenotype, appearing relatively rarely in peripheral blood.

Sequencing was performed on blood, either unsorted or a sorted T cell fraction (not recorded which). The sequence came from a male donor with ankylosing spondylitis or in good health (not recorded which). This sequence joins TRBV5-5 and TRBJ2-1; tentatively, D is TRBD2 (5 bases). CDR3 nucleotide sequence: TGTGCCAGCAGCTTGAGGCGGGCGTCACTCGGTGAGCAGTTCTTC. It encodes CASSLRRASLGEQFF.